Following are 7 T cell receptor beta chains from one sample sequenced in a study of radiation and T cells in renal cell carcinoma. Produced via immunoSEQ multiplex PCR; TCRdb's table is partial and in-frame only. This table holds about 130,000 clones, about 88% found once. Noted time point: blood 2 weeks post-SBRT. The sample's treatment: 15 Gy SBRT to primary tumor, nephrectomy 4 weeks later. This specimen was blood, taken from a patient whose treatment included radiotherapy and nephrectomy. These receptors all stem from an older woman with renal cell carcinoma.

The CDR3 reads CATSRDIFGQGYQETQYF. The DNA for the CDR3 is TGTGCCACCAGCAGAGATATTTTTGGACAGGGGTACCAAGAGACCCAGTACTTC. V and J are TRBV15 and TRBJ2-5, with 9 nucleotides matching TRBD1. Germline V gene lookup returns CDR1 LNHNV and CDR2 YYDKDF (reference sequence). The CDR3 totals 18 residues. V shed 0 bases, J shed 0 bases, and the junction held 8 bases outside the gene matches. The full variable domain, rest sourced from reference TRBV15 and TRBJ2-5, is DAMVIQNPRYQVTQFGKPVTLSCSQTLNHNVMYWYQQKSSQAPKLLFHYYDKDFNNEADTPDNFQSRRPNTSFCFLDIRSPGLGDTAMYLCATSRDIFGQGYQETQYFGPGTRLLVL.

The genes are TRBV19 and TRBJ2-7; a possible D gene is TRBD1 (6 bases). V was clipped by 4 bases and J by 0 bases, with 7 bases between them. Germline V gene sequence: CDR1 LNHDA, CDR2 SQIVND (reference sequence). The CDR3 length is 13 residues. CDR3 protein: CASSKGVSYEQYF. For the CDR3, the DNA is TGTGCCAGTAGTAAGGGGGTCTCCTACGAGCAGTACTTC.

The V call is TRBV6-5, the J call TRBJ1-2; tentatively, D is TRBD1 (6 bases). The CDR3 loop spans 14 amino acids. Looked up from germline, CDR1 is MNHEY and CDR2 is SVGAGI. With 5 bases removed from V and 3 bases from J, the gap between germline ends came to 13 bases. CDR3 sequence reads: CASSRLRTDYGYTF. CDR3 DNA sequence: TGTGCCAGCAGTCGCTTACGGACAGACTATGGCTACACCTTC.

The CDR3 loop reads CAWSDPSGGPPDTQYF. Written as DNA, the CDR3 is TGTGCCTGGAGTGACCCGTCCGGGGGGCCCCCAGATACGCAGTATTTT. The chain couples TRBV30 to TRBJ2-3; D may be TRBD2 (7 bases). Trimming cost V 1 base and J 4 bases, with 18 bases left between them. The CDR3 is 16 residues long. Per germline, CDR1 GTSNPN and CDR2 SVGIG (reference sequence).

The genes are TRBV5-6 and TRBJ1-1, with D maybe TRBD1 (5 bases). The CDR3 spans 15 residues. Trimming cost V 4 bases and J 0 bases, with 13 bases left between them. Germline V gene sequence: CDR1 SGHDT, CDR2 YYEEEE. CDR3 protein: CASSAMAGLNTEAFF. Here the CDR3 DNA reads TGTGCCAGCAGCGCCATGGCGGGACTGAACACTGAAGCTTTCTTT.

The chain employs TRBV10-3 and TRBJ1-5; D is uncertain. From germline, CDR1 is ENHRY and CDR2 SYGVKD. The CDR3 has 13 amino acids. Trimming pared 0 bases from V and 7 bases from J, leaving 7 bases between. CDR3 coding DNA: TGTGCCATCAGTGAGTCGACGGGCCAGCCCCAGCATTTT. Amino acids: CAISESTGQPQHF.

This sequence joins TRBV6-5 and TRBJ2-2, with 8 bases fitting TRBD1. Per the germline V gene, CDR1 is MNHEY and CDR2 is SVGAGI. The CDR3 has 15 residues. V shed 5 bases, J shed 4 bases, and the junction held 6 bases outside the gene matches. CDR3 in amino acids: CASSQTGVATGELFF. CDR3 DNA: TGTGCCAGCAGTCAGACAGGGGTGGCCACCGGGGAGCTGTTTTTT.